The 6 T cell receptor beta chains listed next were all sequenced from one sample in a study of blood T cell repertoires in COVID-19. TCRdb's copy holds only in-frame clones and misses some; the assay was immunoSEQ multiplex PCR. This sample has about 180,000 clones, with approximately 90% found just once. The sample consisted of peripheral blood. The source is a man younger than 35 who had recovered from COVID-19.

This chain connects TRBV10-3 to TRBJ2-7; 11 nucleotides agree with TRBD1. The germline V gene encodes CDR1 ENHRY and CDR2 SYGVKD. The CDR3 covers 15 residues. J was trimmed by 3 bases and V by 2 bases; bases with no gene match: 3. For the CDR3, the DNA is TGTGCCATCAGTGAGCCGGGACAGGGGGGCTACGAGCAGTACTTC. It is translated as CAISEPGQGGYEQYF.

This chain connects TRBV18 to TRBJ1-1; D is perhaps TRBD1 (6 bases). The CDR3 runs to 15 residues. The germline V and J ends were trimmed by 4 bases and 4 bases, with 16 bases remaining between them. The germline V gene encodes CDR1 KGHSH and CDR2 LQKENI. In DNA, the CDR3 is TGTGCCAGCTCACACGGGACACCCCGAGCCACTGAAGCTTTCTTT. As protein: CASSHGTPRATEAFF. Full variable domain (remainder filled in from reference TRBV18 and TRBJ1-1): NAGVMQNPRHLVRRRGQEARLRCSPMKGHSHVYWYRQLPEEGLKFMVYLQKENIIDESGMPKERFSAEFPKEGPSILRIQQVVRGDSAAYFCASSHGTPRATEAFFGQGTRLTVV.

This chain's CDR3 is CASSGQNGELFF. The CDR3 DNA is TGCGCCAGCTCGGGACAGAACGGGGAGCTGTTTTTT. The V gene is TRBV10-1, the J gene TRBJ2-2; 7 bases are shared with TRBD1. CDR3 length: 12 amino acids. V trimming: 8 bases; J trimming: 7 bases; junction bases outside the gene matches: 4. Germline loops: CDR1 WNHNN, CDR2 SYGVQD (reference sequence).

The chain carries TRBV6-5 and TRBJ2-5, with unresolved D. CDR1 and CDR2 (germline): MNHEY, SVGAGI. This CDR3 spans 15 amino acids. Trimming took off 5 bases at V and 4 bases at J, with 17 bases between the two ends. The CDR3 loop is CASSPDRVVGETQYF. In DNA, the CDR3 is TGTGCCAGCAGTCCCGACCGGGTGGTCGGAGAGACCCAGTACTTC.

This chain links TRBV6-5 with TRBJ1-2; D may be TRBD1 (5 bases). The CDR3 has 13 amino acids. V shed 4 bases and J shed 2 bases, with 8 bases lying between them. CDR1 MNHEY and CDR2 SVGAGI come from the germline V gene. This chain's CDR3 is CASSSGKNYGYTF. For the CDR3, the DNA is TGTGCCAGCAGTTCAGGGAAAAACTATGGCTACACCTTC.

This CDR3 is CAWGVGALPEQYF. In DNA form, the CDR3 reads TGTGCCTGGGGAGTGGGGGCTTTACCCGAGCAGTACTTC. The chain recombines TRBV30 with TRBJ2-7, with TRBD1 as a possible D gene (6 bases). The CDR3 length is 13 residues. The V gene lost 5 bases and the J gene lost 6 bases, with 17 bases spanning the gap. Germline loops: CDR1 GTSNPN, CDR2 SVGIG (reference sequence).